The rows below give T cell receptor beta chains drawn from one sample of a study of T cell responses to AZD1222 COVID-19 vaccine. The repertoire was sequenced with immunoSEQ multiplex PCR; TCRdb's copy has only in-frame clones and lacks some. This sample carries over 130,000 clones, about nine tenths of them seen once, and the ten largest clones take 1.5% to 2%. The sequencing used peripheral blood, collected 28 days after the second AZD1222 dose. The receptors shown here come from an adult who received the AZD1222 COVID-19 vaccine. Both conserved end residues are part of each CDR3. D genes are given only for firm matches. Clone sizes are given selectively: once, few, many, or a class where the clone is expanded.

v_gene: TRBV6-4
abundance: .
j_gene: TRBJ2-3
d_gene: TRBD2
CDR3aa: CASRTITSGGGPDTQYF
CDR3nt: TGTGCCAGCAGGACAATAACTAGCGGGGGGGGCCCAGATACGCAGTATTTT

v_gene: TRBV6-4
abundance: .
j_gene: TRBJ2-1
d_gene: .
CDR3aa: CASSDQAGMANEQFF
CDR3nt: TGTGCCAGCAGTGACCAGGCAGGGATGGCCAATGAGCAGTTCTTC

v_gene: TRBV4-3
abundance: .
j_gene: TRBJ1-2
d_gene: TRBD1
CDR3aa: CASSQFKGQANGYTF
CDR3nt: TGCGCCAGCAGCCAATTTAAGGGACAGGCCAATGGCTACACCTTC

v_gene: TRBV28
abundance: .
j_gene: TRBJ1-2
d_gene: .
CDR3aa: CASIPPQGRKNGYTF
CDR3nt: TGTGCCAGCATCCCCCCGCAGGGAAGGAAAAATGGCTACACCTTC

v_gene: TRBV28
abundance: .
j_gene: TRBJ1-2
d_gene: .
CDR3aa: CASSSGPGNWGYTF
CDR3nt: TGTGCCAGCAGTTCAGGCCCCGGGAATTGGGGCTACACCTTC

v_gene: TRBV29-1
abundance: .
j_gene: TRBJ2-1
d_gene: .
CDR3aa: CSVGAAPAREQFF
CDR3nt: TGCAGCGTTGGGGCCGCTCCCGCTCGAGAGCAGTTCTTC

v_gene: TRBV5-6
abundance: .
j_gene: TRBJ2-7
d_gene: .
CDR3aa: CASSLNDEQYF
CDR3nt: TGTGCCAGCAGCTTGAACGACGAGCAGTACTTC

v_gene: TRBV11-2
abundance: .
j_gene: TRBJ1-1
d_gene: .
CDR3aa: CASSLAATSYTEAFF
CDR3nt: TGTGCCAGCAGCTTAGCTGCAACCAGCTACACTGAAGCTTTCTTT

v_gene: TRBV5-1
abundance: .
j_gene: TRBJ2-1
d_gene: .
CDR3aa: CASSFSGGGSYNEQFF
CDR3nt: TGCGCCAGCAGCTTTTCTGGGGGAGGCTCCTACAATGAGCAGTTCTTC

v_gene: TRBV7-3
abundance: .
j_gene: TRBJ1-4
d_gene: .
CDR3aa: CASSPGPNEKLFF
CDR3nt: TGTGCCAGCAGCCCAGGCCCTAATGAAAAACTGTTTTTT

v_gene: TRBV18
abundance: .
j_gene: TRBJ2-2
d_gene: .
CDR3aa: CASSPRGFGELFF
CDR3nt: TGTGCCAGCTCACCACGGGGGTTCGGGGAGCTGTTTTTT

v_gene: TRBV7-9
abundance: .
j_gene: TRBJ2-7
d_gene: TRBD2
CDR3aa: CASSTSGNYEQYF
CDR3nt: TGTGCCAGCAGCACTAGCGGGAACTACGAGCAGTACTTC

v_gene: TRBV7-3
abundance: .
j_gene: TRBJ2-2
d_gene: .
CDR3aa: CASSFRSGELFF
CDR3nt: TGTGCCAGCAGCTTCCGCAGCGGGGAGCTGTTTTTT

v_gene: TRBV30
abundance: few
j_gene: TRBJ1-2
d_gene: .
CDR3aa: CAWSVQGDYGYTF
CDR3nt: TGTGCCTGGAGTGTACAGGGAGACTATGGCTACACCTTC

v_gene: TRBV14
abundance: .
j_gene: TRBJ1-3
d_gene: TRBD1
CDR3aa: CASSRGTGQRNTIYF
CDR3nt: TGTGCCAGCAGCCGAGGGACAGGTCAGAGGAACACCATATATTTT

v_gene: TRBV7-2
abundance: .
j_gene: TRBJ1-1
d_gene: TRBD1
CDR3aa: CASSTWTGLPTEAFF
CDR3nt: TGTGCCAGCAGCACTTGGACAGGGTTGCCCACTGAAGCTTTCTTT

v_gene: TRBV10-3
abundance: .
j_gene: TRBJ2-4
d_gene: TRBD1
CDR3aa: CAISGTRTGVENIQYF
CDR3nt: TGTGCCATCAGTGGGACCCGGACAGGGGTAGAGAACATTCAGTACTTC

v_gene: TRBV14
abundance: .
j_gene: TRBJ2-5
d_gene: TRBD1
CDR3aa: CASSHKWAGQGAQYF
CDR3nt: TGTGCCAGCAGCCATAAATGGGCAGGGCAGGGGGCCCAGTACTTC

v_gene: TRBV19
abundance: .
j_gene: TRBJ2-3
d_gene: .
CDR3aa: CASNLGSSTDTQYF
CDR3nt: TGTGCCAGTAATTTGGGCAGTAGCACAGATACGCAGTATTTT

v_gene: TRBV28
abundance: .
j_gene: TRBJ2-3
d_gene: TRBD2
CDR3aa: CASSFRLAGTDTQYF
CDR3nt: TGTGCCAGCAGTTTTAGACTAGCGGGCACAGATACGCAGTATTTT

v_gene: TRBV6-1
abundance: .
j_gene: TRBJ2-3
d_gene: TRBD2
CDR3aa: CASSDAFSGGYTDTQYF
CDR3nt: TGTGCCAGCAGTGATGCGTTTAGCGGGGGGTATACAGATACGCAGTATTTT

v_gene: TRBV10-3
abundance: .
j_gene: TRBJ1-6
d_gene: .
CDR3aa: CAISVGAYNSPLHF
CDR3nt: TGTGCCATCAGTGTAGGGGCCTATAATTCACCCCTCCACTTT

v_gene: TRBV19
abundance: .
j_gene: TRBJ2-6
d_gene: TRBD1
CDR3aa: CASTRTGSSLIGANVLTF
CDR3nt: TGTGCCAGTACCCGGACAGGGTCCTCGTTGATAGGGGCCAACGTCCTGACTTTC

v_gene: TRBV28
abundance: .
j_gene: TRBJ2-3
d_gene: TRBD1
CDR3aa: CAGGTGNSPSTDTQYF
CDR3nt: TGTGCCGGGGGGACAGGGAATTCTCCTAGCACAGATACGCAGTATTTT

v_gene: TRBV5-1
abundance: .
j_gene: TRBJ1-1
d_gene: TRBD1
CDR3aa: CASSLQGLGVNTEAFF
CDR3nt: TGCGCCAGCAGCTTACAGGGGTTAGGAGTGAACACTGAAGCTTTCTTT

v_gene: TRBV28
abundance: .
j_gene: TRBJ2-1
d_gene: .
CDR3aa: CASSSGGGEQFF
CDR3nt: TGTGCCAGCAGTTCTGGCGGAGGGGAGCAGTTCTTC

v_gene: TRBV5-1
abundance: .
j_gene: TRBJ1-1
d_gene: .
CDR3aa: CASSQGTATEAFF
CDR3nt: TGCGCCAGCAGCCAGGGTACTGCCACTGAAGCTTTCTTT

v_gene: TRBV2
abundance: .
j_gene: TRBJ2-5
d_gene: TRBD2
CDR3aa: CASSDGLAGKETQYF
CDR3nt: TGTGCCAGCAGTGACGGACTAGCGGGGAAGGAGACCCAGTACTTC

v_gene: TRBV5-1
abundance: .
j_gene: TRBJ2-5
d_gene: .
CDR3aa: CASSLGRAVQETQYF
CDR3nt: TGCGCCAGCAGCTTGGGCAGGGCCGTCCAAGAGACCCAGTACTTC

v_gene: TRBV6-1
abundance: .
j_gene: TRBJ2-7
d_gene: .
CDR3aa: CASSEPYESSYEQYF
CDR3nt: TGTGCCAGCAGTGAGCCTTACGAGAGCTCCTACGAGCAGTACTTC

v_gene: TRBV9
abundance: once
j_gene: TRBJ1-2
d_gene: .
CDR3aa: CASSVGEAFYGYTF
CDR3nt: TGTGCCAGCAGCGTGGGAGAGGCCTTCTATGGCTACACCTTC

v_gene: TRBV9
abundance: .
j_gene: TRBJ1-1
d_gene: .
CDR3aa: CASSVAGMNTEAFF
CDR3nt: TGTGCCAGCAGCGTAGCCGGGATGAACACTGAAGCTTTCTTT

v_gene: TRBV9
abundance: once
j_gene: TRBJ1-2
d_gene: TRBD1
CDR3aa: CASSVLGTGGDYGYTF
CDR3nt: TGTGCCAGCAGCGTCCTTGGGACAGGGGGCGACTATGGCTACACCTTC

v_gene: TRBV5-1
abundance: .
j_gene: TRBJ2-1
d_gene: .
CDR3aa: CASSLERVRNEQFF
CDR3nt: TGCGCCAGCAGCTTGGAAAGAGTCCGAAACGAGCAGTTCTTC

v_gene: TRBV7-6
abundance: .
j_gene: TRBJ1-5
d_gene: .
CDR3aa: CASSLAGGGDQPQHF
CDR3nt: TGTGCCAGCAGCTTAGCGGGAGGGGGTGATCAGCCCCAGCATTTT

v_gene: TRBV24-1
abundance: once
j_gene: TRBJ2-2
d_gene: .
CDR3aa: CATSDLRALGTGELFF
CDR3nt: TGTGCCACCAGTGACCTGAGAGCGTTGGGCACCGGGGAGCTGTTTTTT

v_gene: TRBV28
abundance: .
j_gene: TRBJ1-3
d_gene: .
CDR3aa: CASSWDRSSGNTIYF
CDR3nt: TGTGCCAGCAGCTGGGACCGAAGCTCTGGAAACACCATATATTTT

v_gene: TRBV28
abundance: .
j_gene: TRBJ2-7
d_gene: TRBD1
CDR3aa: CASSRTGRPYEQYF
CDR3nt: TGTGCCAGCAGTCGGACAGGCCGGCCCTACGAGCAGTACTTC

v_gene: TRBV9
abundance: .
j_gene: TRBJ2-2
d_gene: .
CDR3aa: CASSVVGGRTNTGELFF
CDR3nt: TGTGCCAGCAGCGTAGTTGGAGGGAGGACGAACACCGGGGAGCTGTTTTTT

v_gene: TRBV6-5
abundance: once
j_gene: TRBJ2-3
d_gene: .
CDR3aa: CASSYTTRRSTDTQYF
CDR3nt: TGTGCCAGCAGTTATACGACTAGACGAAGCACAGATACGCAGTATTTT

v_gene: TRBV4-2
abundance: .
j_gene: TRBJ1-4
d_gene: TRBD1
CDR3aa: CASSQGDRGPLGNEKLFF
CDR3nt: TGTGCCAGCAGCCAAGGGGACAGGGGCCCGTTGGGAAATGAAAAACTGTTTTTT

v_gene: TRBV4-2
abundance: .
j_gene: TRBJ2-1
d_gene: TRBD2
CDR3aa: CASSQDLPGGPRSYNEQFF
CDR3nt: TGTGCCAGCAGCCAAGATCTCCCGGGAGGGCCTCGCTCCTACAATGAGCAGTTCTTC

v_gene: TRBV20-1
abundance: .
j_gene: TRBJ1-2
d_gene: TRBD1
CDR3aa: CSASFVRGHGYTF
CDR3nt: TGCAGTGCTAGTTTCGTGAGGGGGCATGGCTACACCTTC

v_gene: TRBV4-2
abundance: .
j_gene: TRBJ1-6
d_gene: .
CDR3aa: CASSQARYSPLHF
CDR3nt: TGTGCCAGCAGCCAAGCAAGGTATTCACCCCTCCACTTT

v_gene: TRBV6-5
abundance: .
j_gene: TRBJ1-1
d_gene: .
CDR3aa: CASSYSTGDAEAFF
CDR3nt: TGTGCCAGCAGTTACTCGACCGGGGACGCTGAAGCTTTCTTT

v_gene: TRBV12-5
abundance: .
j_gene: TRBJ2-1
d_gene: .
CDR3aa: CASGMGASAYNEQFF
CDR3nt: TGTGCTAGTGGTATGGGGGCATCCGCCTACAATGAGCAGTTCTTC

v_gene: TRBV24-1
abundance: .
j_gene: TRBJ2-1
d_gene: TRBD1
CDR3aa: CATSAQGAYNEQFF
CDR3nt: TGTGCCACCAGTGCGCAGGGGGCTTACAATGAGCAGTTCTTC

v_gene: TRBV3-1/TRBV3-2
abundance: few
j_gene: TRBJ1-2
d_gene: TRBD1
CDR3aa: CASSRVGQGFGYTF
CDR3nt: TGTGCCAGCAGCCGAGTGGGACAGGGGTTTGGCTACACCTTC

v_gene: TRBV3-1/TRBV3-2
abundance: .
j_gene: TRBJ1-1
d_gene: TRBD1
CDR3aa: CASSQRDSNTEAFF
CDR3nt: TGTGCCAGCAGCCAAAGGGACAGCAACACTGAAGCTTTCTTT

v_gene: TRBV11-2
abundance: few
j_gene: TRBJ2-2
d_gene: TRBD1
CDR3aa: CASSPGTVNTGELFF
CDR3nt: TGTGCCAGCAGCCCCGGGACAGTGAACACCGGGGAGCTGTTTTTT

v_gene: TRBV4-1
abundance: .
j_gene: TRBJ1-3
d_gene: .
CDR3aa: CASSPPGASSGNTIYF
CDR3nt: TGCGCCAGCAGCCCGCCAGGGGCAAGCTCTGGAAACACCATATATTTT